This T cell receptor beta chain was found in a study of identifying expanded T cells in peripheral blood. Notes on the study in general: Variance in clone template counts between roughly two-week samples significantly increased with total template count across all healthy donors.

This table comes from immunoSEQ multiplex PCR, and its TCRdb copy is limited to in-frame clones, with some not included. The sample yields 65,000 to 95,000 clones, around nine tenths seen once. V gave up 0 bases and J gave up 6 bases; unmatched junction bases: 5. The CDR3 totals 17 residues. Germline CDR1 ENHRY, CDR2 SYGVKD. As concerns this clone: Its antigen is currently unknown.

The chain has TRBV10-3 and TRBJ2-1; 13 nucleotides line up with TRBD2. The source is a person between 18 and 75 years old in good health. The specimen sequenced was blood. In DNA form, the CDR3 reads TGTGCCATCAGTGAGTCAGGGGGACTAGCGGGGACCAATGAGCAGTTCTTC. Its translation is CAISESGGLAGTNEQFF.